The 23 T cell receptor beta chains listed next were all sequenced from one sample in a study of T cell repertoires in cytomegalovirus infection (dated by TCRdb to the late 2010s). In the paper's terms, the treatment or condition label means: in vitro stimulation with specific CMV peptide epitopes to enrich CMV-specific T cells. The sequencer listed for this sample is Illumina HiSeq 1500. The public reads were reanalyzed by TCRdb: fastp trimming at Q25, MiXCR alignment, in-frame beta chains only. Merged by CDR3 protein, the rows form single entries marked with the most common genes and DNA. The sample yields some 800,000 distinct CDR3 sequences; approximately 30% were counted once. The ten most abundant clones make up roughly 12% of the sample. No antigens are known for them. The sample here was cultured CD8+ T cells from PBMCs, taken from culture after CMV antigen stimulation. Receptor source: a human donor in good health (CMV status not recorded). Some clones in this sample may be carry-over from other donors' samples.

V usage is TRBV2 and J usage is TRBJ1-5; the D is unclear. Germline V gene data show CDR1 as SNHLY and CDR2 as FYNNEI. The CDR3 totals 14 residues. The germline V and J ends were trimmed by 2 bases and 0 bases, with 5 bases remaining between them. The chain's CDR3 is CASSEYGSNQPQHF. CDR3 nucleotide sequence: TGTGCCAGCAGTGAATACGGTAGCAATCAGCCCCAGCATTTT. The complete variable domain, with remaining parts taken from reference TRBV2 and TRBJ1-5, reads EPEVTQTPSHQVTQMGQEVILRCVPISNHLYFYWYRQILGQKVEFLVSFYNNEISEKSEIFDDQFSVERPDGSNFTLKIRSTKLEDSAMYFCASSEYGSNQPQHFGDGTRLSIL.

The J gene is TRBJ2-7, the V gene TRBV18; TRBD2 matches 12 bases. Germline trimming cut 5 bases from V and 3 bases from J; bases unmatched to any gene: 8. Germline assignment: CDR1 KGHSH and CDR2 LQKENI. This CDR3 comprises 16 residues. The CDR3 reads CASSSRLAGVDYEQYV. The CDR3 DNA follows: TGTGCCAGCTCATCAAGACTAGCGGGGGTAGACTACGAGCAGTACGTC.

V gene TRBV6-5 combines with J gene TRBJ1-2; D ambiguous. The CDR3 consists of 14 residues. Germline CDR1 MNHEY, CDR2 SVGAGI. V was shortened by 6 bases and J by 4 bases, with 15 bases between the two germline ends. CDR3 nucleotide sequence: TGTGCCAGCAGGGACGGAAGCTCTTTCTATGGCTACACCTTC. Translated: CASRDGSSFYGYTF.

Only one count was recorded for this clonotype. CDR3 residues: CASRSKGGNYEQYF. As DNA, the CDR3 is TGTGCCAGCAGATCCAAAGGGGGGAACTACGAGCAGTACTTC. The chain joins TRBV25-1 to TRBJ2-7, with D perhaps being TRBD1 or TRBD2 (6 bases each). Trimming stripped 6 bases from V and 3 bases from J, with 15 bases between. Germline-derived CDR1 and CDR2 are MGHDK and SYGVNS. The CDR3 spans 14 residues.

The table lists this clonotype with many counts. V usage is TRBV7-6 and J usage is TRBJ2-1; D is possibly TRBD2 (5 bases). Germline CDR1 SGHVS, CDR2 FNYEAQ. The CDR3 spans 11 residues. V lost 6 bases and J 9 bases, leaving 9 bases between the germline ends. The CDR3 protein is CASSSGLEQFF. The CDR3 DNA reads TGTGCCAGCAGTAGTGGACTTGAGCAGTTCTTC.

This clonotype occurred a few times. This sequence joins TRBV19 and TRBJ2-4; D is possibly TRBD2 (5 bases). Germline lookup yields CDR1 LNHDA and CDR2 SQIVND (reference sequence). This CDR3 comprises 17 residues. Trimming removed 6 bases at V and 0 bases at J, with 18 bases between. The CDR3 bases are TGTGCCAGTAGCCTTAAAGCGGAGGTCCTAGCCAAAAACATTCAGTACTTC. This encodes CASSLKAEVLAKNIQYF.

This chain connects TRBV19 to TRBJ1-2; D is unclear. The CDR3 has 15 residues. V gave up 4 bases and J gave up 4 bases, with 16 bases separating them. Looked up from germline, CDR1 is LNHDA and CDR2 is SQIVND (reference sequence). CDR3 region: CASSTSKTPIYGYTF. CDR3 nucleotides: TGTGCCAGTAGTACCTCCAAAACACCCATCTATGGCTACACCTTC.

The chain is built from TRBV4-1 and TRBJ2-4; 12 positions match TRBD2. With V trimmed by 4 bases and J by 8 bases, 6 bases remained unmatched. The CDR3 runs 15 residues. The germline CDR1 and CDR2 sequences are MGHRA and YSYEKL. CDR3 nucleotide sequence: TGCGCCAGCAGCCCTCTACTAGCGGGGGGATACATTCAGTACTTC. Amino acid sequence: CASSPLLAGGYIQYF.

The genes are TRBV20-1 and TRBJ2-5; D is perhaps TRBD2 (6 bases). CDR3 length: 12 residues. Looked up from germline, CDR1 is DFQATT and CDR2 is SNEGSKA (reference sequence). Trimming stripped 7 bases from V and 5 bases from J, with 14 bases between. Written as DNA, the CDR3 is TGCAGTGTTGGCGGGGTCGAGGAGACCCAGTACTTC. Amino acid sequence: CSVGGVEETQYF.

J is TRBJ2-1 and V is TRBV20-1; 8 bases map to TRBD1. V gave up 1 base and J gave up 8 bases; unmatched junction bases: 22. Germline V gene sequence: CDR1 DFQATT, CDR2 SNEGSKA (reference sequence). The CDR3 has 19 amino acids. This CDR3 is CSARGWTGLPTLLRDEQFF. CDR3 coding DNA: TGCAGTGCTAGAGGTTGGACAGGGTTGCCAACCTTACTGCGCGATGAGCAGTTCTTC.

This clonotype was counted a single time. The chain employs TRBV4-3 and TRBJ1-2; tentatively, D is TRBD1 (5 bases). The germline V gene encodes CDR1 LGHNA and CDR2 YSLEER. The germline V and J ends were trimmed by 4 bases and 4 bases, with 16 bases remaining between them. CDR3 size: 15 residues. The CDR3 spells CASSPERGEVYGYTF. In nucleotides, the CDR3 is TGCGCCAGCAGCCCCGAGCGGGGGGAAGTCTATGGCTACACCTTC.

The V call is TRBV7-9, the J call TRBJ1-2, with D tentatively TRBD1 (5 bases). The V gene lost 5 bases and the J gene lost 2 bases, with 12 bases spanning the gap. In germline, CDR1 is SEHNR, CDR2 FQNEAQ (reference sequence). This CDR3 spans 14 amino acids. CDR3 DNA sequence: TGTGCCAGCAGCGGGGGAGTCGGGAACTATGGCTACACCTTC. Translated: CASSGGVGNYGYTF.

This clonotype was counted between two and nine times. The chain couples TRBV7-9 to TRBJ1-4, with 7 bases aligning to TRBD1. The CDR3 consists of 16 residues. V lost 4 bases, J lost 8 bases, and 13 bases stayed unmatched. Germline CDR1 and CDR2: SEHNR and FQNEAQ (reference sequence). The CDR3 DNA sequence: TGTGCCAGCAGCTCGAGCGACAAGGGGGCAGAGGAAAAACTGTTTTTT. Translation gives CASSSSDKGAEEKLFF. The whole variable domain, remainder taken from reference TRBV7-9 and TRBJ1-4, is DTGVSQNPRHKITKRGQNVTFRCDPISEHNRLYWYRQTLGQGPEFLTYFQNEAQLEKSRLLSDRFSAERPKGSFSTLEIQRTEQGDSAMYLCASSSSDKGAEEKLFFGSGTQLSVL.

This clonotype was detected only a few times. The junction departs from germline at one end; a sequencing error may be responsible. The chain combines TRBV12-3 or TRBV12-4 with TRBJ1-4, with D perhaps TRBD1 (6 bases). This CDR3 has 14 amino acids. Written as DNA, the CDR3 is TGTGCCAGCACCGAGGACAGTTATAATGAAATACTGTTTTTT. This sequence encodes CASTEDSYNEILFF.

This clonotype appeared once. The V and J genes are TRBV6-5 and TRBJ2-1; D is tentatively TRBD1 or TRBD2 (5 bases each). Germline V gives CDR1 MNHEY, CDR2 SVGAGI. The CDR3 has 13 residues. The V end was cut by 4 bases, the J end by 11 bases, with 15 bases between. The CDR3 sequence is CASSSTVWGKQFF. The CDR3 DNA sequence: TGTGCCAGCAGTTCGACGGTCTGGGGGAAGCAGTTCTTC.

The DNA for the CDR3 is TGTGCCAGCAGTTGGGTCCGCAATGAGCAGTTCTTC. Amino acids: CASSWVRNEQFF. The rearrangement links TRBV6-2 or TRBV6-3 to TRBJ2-1; D gene uncertain. V gave up 4 bases and J gave up 6 bases, with 7 bases separating them. The CDR3 has 12 amino acids. Germline V CDR1 and CDR2: MNHEY, SVGEGT.

The V and J genes are TRBV20-1 and TRBJ2-7, with 7 bases fitting TRBD2. CDR1 and CDR2 from the germline V gene are DFQATT and SNEGSKA (reference sequence). This CDR3 has 14 residues. V was clipped by 3 bases and J by 1 base; unmatched bases: 6. The CDR3 sequence: CSARGGGPSYEQYV. The CDR3 coding sequence is TGCAGTGCTAGGGGCGGGGGACCTTCCTACGAGCAGTACGTC.

This clonotype has just one count. The gene calls are TRBV29-1 and TRBJ2-5; D is perhaps TRBD2 (5 bases). The germline V gene has CDR1 SQVTM and CDR2 ANQGSEA. The CDR3 has 11 amino acids. V was shortened by 7 bases and J by 6 bases, with 12 bases between the two germline ends. In DNA form, the CDR3 reads TGCAGCGCCGCAGCGGAAAAGACCCAGTACTTC. Translating it yields CSAAAEKTQYF.

CDR3: CASRLASTDTQYF. DNA of the CDR3: TGTGCCAGCCGACTAGCTAGCACAGATACGCAGTATTTT. V gene TRBV7-9 combines with J gene TRBJ2-3; 7 bases map to TRBD2. J gave up 0 bases and V 8 bases, and 2 bases lay outside the gene matches. Germline CDR1 and CDR2: SEHNR and FQNEAQ (reference sequence). CDR3 length: 13 residues. Variable domain in full (rest from reference TRBV7-9 and TRBJ2-3): DTGVSQNPRHKITKRGQNVTFRCDPISEHNRLYWYRQTLGQGPEFLTYFQNEAQLEKSRLLSDRFSAERPKGSFSTLEIQRTEQGDSAMYLCASRLASTDTQYFGPGTRLTVL.

The chain links TRBV6-1 to TRBJ1-1, with no clear D. V was pared by 7 bases and J by 1 base, with 13 bases between. This CDR3 has 14 amino acids. Germline V gene sequence: CDR1 MNHNS, CDR2 SASEGT. CDR3 in DNA: TGTGCCAGCAAGCCCCTACAGAGGAACACTGAAGCTTTCTTT. This sequence encodes CASKPLQRNTEAFF.

This chain links TRBV7-6 with TRBJ2-5, with D possibly being TRBD1 or TRBD2 (5 bases each). The CDR3 extends over 15 amino acids. V lost 5 bases, J lost 2 bases, and 15 bases lay in between. CDR1 and CDR2 (germline): SGHVS, FNYEAQ. Here the CDR3 DNA reads TGTGCCAGCAGCCTCATCCCGGGACGTCAAGAGACCCAGTACTTC. It translates to CASSLIPGRQETQYF.

This clonotype was counted a few times. The chain is built from TRBV6-5 and TRBJ2-7; D is possibly TRBD1 (5 bases). Deletions cut 8 bases from V and 0 bases from J, with 23 bases between. The CDR3 runs 17 residues. Germline CDR1 reads MNHEY; CDR2 reads SVGAGI. The CDR3: CASRGYSSTGSSYEQYV. The CDR3 nucleotides are TGTGCCAGCCGAGGCTACAGTTCAACAGGCAGCTCCTACGAGCAGTACGTC.

CDR3: CASSQDIAGSTDTQYF. CDR3 coding DNA: TGCGCCAGCAGCCAAGATATAGCGGGGAGCACAGATACGCAGTATTTT. V and J are TRBV4-1 and TRBJ2-3; 8 bases align to TRBD2. Germline V gives CDR1 MGHRA, CDR2 YSYEKL. V lost 0 bases, J lost 0 bases, and 2 bases stayed unmatched. This CDR3 has 16 amino acids.